These 2 T cell receptor beta chains came from one sample sequenced in a study of blood T cell repertoires in COVID-19. This table comes from immunoSEQ multiplex PCR, and its TCRdb copy is limited to in-frame clones, with some not included. The table records roughly 200,000 clones, roughly 83% of them present only once. Sequenced material: peripheral blood. The receptors originated from a man aged 35 to 55 with acute or convalescent COVID-19.

The V and J genes are TRBV7-3 and TRBJ2-3, with TRBD2 as a possible D gene (6 bases). The germline CDR1 and CDR2 sequences are SGHTA and FQGTGA. V gave up 5 bases and J gave up 4 bases, with 10 bases separating them. The CDR3 loop spans 13 amino acids. CDR3 bases: TGTGCCAGCAGCCCCTCGGGGGCAGATACGCAGTATTTT. Amino acid sequence: CASSPSGADTQYF.

This clone occurred a few times. The chain uses TRBV7-7 and TRBJ2-2; no reliable D call. This CDR3 spans 13 amino acids. Trimming pared 3 bases from V and 4 bases from J, leaving 6 bases between. Germline CDR1 is SSHAT and CDR2 is FNYEAQ (reference sequence). The CDR3 nucleotides read TGTGCCAGCAGCTTGATGCGCACCGGGGAGCTGTTTTTT. This gives the protein CASSLMRTGELFF.